This T cell receptor beta chain was captured in a study of blood T cell repertoires in COVID-19. The germline V gene encodes CDR1 MNHEY and CDR2 SMNVEV (reference sequence). V lost 8 bases and J lost 2, with 12 bases in between. The CDR3 has 13 residues. Measured with immunoSEQ multiplex PCR; TCRdb has only the in-frame clones, and not every one. The table lists about 66,000 clones, around 82% of them singletons, with 5% to 8% in the top ten. The TCR sequence derives from a man aged 55 to 69 with acute or convalescent COVID-19. Sequenced input: peripheral blood. The rearrangement joins TRBV27 to TRBJ2-5; D call uncertain. CDR3 loop: CASPRDTQETQYF. Here the CDR3 DNA reads TGTGCCAGCCCTAGAGATACACAAGAGACCCAGTACTTC.